The rows below give T cell receptor beta chains drawn from one sample of a study of cytomegalovirus exposure and HLA in healthy donors. TCRdb keeps only in-frame clones here, not all; method: immunoSEQ multiplex PCR. The table shows about 70,000 clones, with about 63% occurring only once. Sequencing was performed on PBMCs. The receptors stem from a man aged 35 to 55 in good health and CMV-seropositive. CDR3s include the opening cysteine and the closing phenylalanine or tryptophan. A D gene is named only where the DNA matches it firmly. Rows give clone size only sometimes, using once, few, many, or a class for an expanded clone.

v_call	j_call	d_call	clone_size	cdr3_aa	cdr3_nt
TRBV10-3	TRBJ2-1	-	-	CAISREAAPSYNEQFF	TGTGCCATCAGTAGGGAAGCGGCCCCCTCCTACAATGAGCAGTTCTTC
TRBV5-5	TRBJ2-7	-	-	CASYTGKWIGEQYF	TGTGCCAGCTACACAGGTAAATGGATCGGCGAGCAGTACTTC
TRBV29-1	TRBJ2-3	TRBD2	-	CSVPGTSGRGDTQYF	TGCAGCGTGCCTGGGACTAGCGGGAGAGGGGATACGCAGTATTTT
TRBV7-2	TRBJ2-3	TRBD2	-	CASRKGRGKGTDTQYF	TGTGCCAGCAGAAAAGGGCGGGGGAAAGGCACAGATACGCAGTATTTT
TRBV9	TRBJ2-3	TRBD2	-	CASSGGGRPVDTQYF	TGTGCCAGCAGCGGCGGGGGGCGCCCAGTGGATACGCAGTATTTT
TRBV5-1	TRBJ2-7	-	-	CASSFSGRGTDEQYF	TGCGCCAGCAGCTTCAGCGGGCGCGGTACAGACGAGCAGTACTTC
TRBV6-4	TRBJ2-3	TRBD2	-	CASSRLAGGPDTQYF	TGTGCCAGCAGTCGACTAGCGGGGGGGCCAGATACGCAGTATTTT
TRBV5-1	TRBJ2-1	TRBD2	-	CASSLRSGTSGRGVQFF	TGCGCCAGCAGCTTGCGCTCCGGGACTAGTGGGAGGGGGGTGCAGTTCTTC
TRBV6-4	TRBJ1-5	-	-	CASSTVHSNQPQHF	TGTGCCAGCAGCACGGTTCATAGCAATCAGCCCCAGCATTTT
TRBV4-1	TRBJ2-4	TRBD1	-	CASSQGGQGMSIQYF	TGCGCCAGCAGCCAGGGTGGACAGGGGATGAGCATTCAGTACTTC
TRBV10-3	TRBJ2-5	TRBD2	-	CAISGTSGSLQETQYF	TGTGCCATCAGTGGGACTAGCGGGTCTCTCCAAGAGACCCAGTACTTC
TRBV19	TRBJ1-4	TRBD1	-	CASRGQGAFEKLFF	TGTGCCAGTAGGGGCCAGGGGGCGTTTGAAAAACTGTTTTTT
TRBV19	TRBJ1-1	TRBD1	-	CASSDRGGWTEAFF	TGTGCCAGCAGTGACAGGGGAGGATGGACTGAAGCTTTCTTT
TRBV4-3	TRBJ2-1	TRBD2	-	CASRPTSGGAMGSEQFF	TGCGCCAGCAGGCCCACTAGCGGGGGGGCTATGGGAAGTGAGCAGTTCTTC
TRBV2	TRBJ2-1	TRBD2	-	CARGLAGGQSSYNEQFF	TGTGCCAGAGGACTAGCGGGAGGTCAAAGCTCCTACAATGAGCAGTTCTTC
TRBV5-6	TRBJ2-5	-	few	CASSSAGSSETQYF	TGTGCCAGCAGCTCCGCCGGGAGCTCGGAGACCCAGTACTTC
TRBV10-3	TRBJ2-5	-	few	CAIRATVQETQYF	TGTGCCATCAGAGCGACAGTTCAAGAGACCCAGTACTTC
TRBV19	TRBJ1-5	-	-	CASSKPGGPQPQHF	TGTGCCAGTAGTAAACCCGGTGGGCCCCAGCCCCAGCATTTT
TRBV10-2	TRBJ1-5	-	few	CASSDYQFAGVLNQPQHF	TGCGCCAGCAGTGACTACCAATTCGCCGGGGTTCTCAATCAGCCCCAGCATTTT
TRBV6-1	TRBJ2-1	TRBD2	-	CASRGLAVHNEQFF	TGTGCCAGCAGGGGACTAGCCGTCCACAATGAGCAGTTCTTC
TRBV25-1	TRBJ1-6	-	-	CASSDGQDSYNSPLHF	TGTGCCAGCAGTGATGGACAAGACTCCTATAATTCACCCCTCCACTTT
TRBV25-1	TRBJ2-7	-	-	CASSEWGSLSSYEQYF	TGTGCCAGCAGTGAATGGGGCAGCTTGAGCTCCTACGAGCAGTACTTC
TRBV9	TRBJ2-5	-	-	CASSVAAGSETQYF	TGTGCCAGCAGCGTAGCAGCAGGGTCGGAGACCCAGTACTTC
TRBV7-9	TRBJ2-7	-	-	CASSPSYEQYF	TGTGCCAGCAGCCCTTCGTACGAGCAGTACTTC
TRBV18	TRBJ2-3	-	-	CASSPGESTDTQYF	TGTGCCAGCTCACCAGGGGAGAGCACAGATACGCAGTATTTT
TRBV30	TRBJ2-2	TRBD2	-	CAWSPILFGGRAPRGELFF	TGTGCCTGGAGTCCAATCCTTTTTGGCGGGAGGGCCCCACGCGGGGAGCTGTTTTTT
TRBV5-1	TRBJ2-3	TRBD1	-	CASSLNGVRGTNTQYF	TGCGCCAGCAGCTTAAATGGTGTCAGGGGGACAAATACGCAGTATTTT
TRBV15	TRBJ2-7	TRBD1	-	CATSKPPGQGHEQYF	TGTGCCACCAGCAAACCCCCGGGACAGGGTCACGAGCAGTACTTC
TRBV9	TRBJ2-2	-	-	CASSVVQGSFGGELFF	TGTGCCAGCAGCGTAGTTCAGGGATCCTTTGGCGGGGAGCTGTTTTTT